The 10 T cell receptor beta chains presented below share a single source sample, sequenced in a study of blood T cell repertoires in COVID-19. Produced via immunoSEQ multiplex PCR; TCRdb's table is partial and in-frame only. Among roughly 380,000 clones listed, roughly 90% were seen once. Input material: peripheral blood. These receptors were obtained from a woman aged 40 to 49 with COVID-19, enrolled during active disease.

This clone was recorded once. The V and J genes are TRBV7-9 and TRBJ1-1; D may be TRBD1 (5 bases). V lost 5 bases to trimming and J lost 6 bases, with 10 bases between them. The CDR3 has 12 residues. In germline, CDR1 is SEHNR, CDR2 FQNEAQ (reference sequence). The CDR3 DNA follows: TGTGCCAGCAGCCCAGGGTTTGCTGAAGCTTTCTTT. It codes for CASSPGFAEAFF.

This clone was detected only once. The chain recombines TRBV19 with TRBJ1-5; no clear D gene. CDR3 size: 16 residues. Trimming took 4 bases from V and 6 from J, leaving 19 bases between them. CDR1 is LNHDA, CDR2 SQIVND, per germline (reference sequence). The DNA of the CDR3 is TGTGCCAGTAGTACCCCGCTGTCACGGAGAAGTCAGCCCCAGCATTTT. It codes for CASSTPLSRRSQPQHF.

A remark on this clone: Other DNA sequences within the sample encode an identical CDR3. V is TRBV7-3 and J is TRBJ1-1, with D unresolved. Deletions cut 1 base from V and 5 bases from J, with 8 bases between. The CDR3 length is 13 residues. From germline, CDR1 is SGHTA and CDR2 FQGTGA. DNA of the CDR3: TGTGCCAGCAGCTTAAGGGCGGGGACTGAAGCTTTCTTT. Translated: CASSLRAGTEAFF.

The genes are TRBV7-2 and TRBJ1-5; 7 nucleotides match TRBD1. Germline V gene lookup returns CDR1 SGHTA and CDR2 FQGNSA. There are 12 residues in the CDR3. J gave up 9 bases and V 1 base, and 0 bases lay outside the gene matches. The CDR3 loop is CASSLGTGPQHF. CDR3 bases: TGTGCCAGCAGCTTAGGGACAGGGCCCCAGCATTTT.

This sequence joins TRBV6-5 and TRBJ2-7; D perhaps matches TRBD2 (5 bases). V lost 6 bases, J lost 9 bases, and 21 bases lay in between. The CDR3 runs 14 residues. Germline V CDR1 and CDR2: MNHEY, SVGAGI. The CDR3 DNA reads as TGTGCCAGCAGAAACCCCCCGGCAGGAGGTTGGCAGTACTTC. Translated, it gives CASRNPPAGGWQYF.

The table lists this clone with a few counts. At one boundary the junction diverges from the germline segment, which might be a read error. The CDR3: CASTLVTSGDSTGELFF. CDR3 nucleotides: TGTGCCAGCACCTTAGTCACTAGCGGGGACAGCACCGGGGAGCTGTTTTTT. The chain recombines TRBV7-9 with TRBJ2-2; 10 nucleotides match TRBD2. This CDR3 spans 17 amino acids. Germline V CDR1 and CDR2: SEHNR, FQNEAQ (reference sequence).

The rearrangement joins TRBV7-3 to TRBJ1-4; possible D gene TRBD1, 6 bases. The V end lost 5 bases, the J end lost 10 bases, and 14 bases lay between the germline ends. The CDR3 spans 13 residues. Germline loops: CDR1 SGHTA, CDR2 FQGTGA. The CDR3 DNA reads as TGTGCCAGCAGCATACAACAGGGTGCAAAACTGTTTTTT. As protein: CASSIQQGAKLFF. Based on the CDR3 plus reference TRBV7-3 and TRBJ1-4, the full variable domain is GAGVSQTPSNKVTEKGKYVELRCDPISGHTALYWYRQSLGQGPEFLIYFQGTGAADDSGLPNDRFFAVRPEGSVSTLKIQRTERGDSAVYLCASSIQQGAKLFFGSGTQLSVL.

J is TRBJ2-5 and V is TRBV11-2; 8 bases match TRBD1. This CDR3 spans 16 amino acids. Unmatched junction bases numbered 8, after V lost 0 bases and J lost 5 bases. Germline-derived CDR1 and CDR2 are SGHAT and FQNNGV. CDR3 coding DNA: TGTGCCAGCAGCTTAGATGGGACAGGCTTGCAGGAGACCCAGTACTTC. Its protein is CASSLDGTGLQETQYF.

This clone was recorded only once. At the DNA level, this CDR3 is encoded by other sequences in the same sample as well. The gene calls are TRBV28 and TRBJ2-5; a weak D match, TRBD1 (6 bases). CDR3 length: 14 amino acids. CDR1 and CDR2 from the germline V gene are MDHEN and SYDVKM. V shed 2 bases and J shed 5 bases, with 12 bases lying between them. CDR3 nucleotide sequence: TGTGCCAGCAGTTTAAACGGCCAGGGGGAGACCCAGTACTTC. As protein: CASSLNGQGETQYF.

The chain employs TRBV27 and TRBJ2-7; no firm D call. CDR3 length: 14 amino acids. CDR1 and CDR2 from the germline V gene are MNHEY and SMNVEV (reference sequence). V lost 5 bases and J 2 bases, leaving 13 bases between the germline ends. CDR3 sequence (DNA): TGTGCCAGCAGTCGAAGGAGAGATGCCTACGAGCAGTACTTC. The encoded protein is CASSRRRDAYEQYF.